This is a list of T cell receptor beta chains from one sample in a study of blood T cell repertoires in COVID-19. This table comes from immunoSEQ multiplex PCR, and its TCRdb copy is limited to in-frame clones, with some not included. This table has approximately 170,000 clones, 80% to 90% appearing once. Sequencing input: peripheral blood. The source is a young man with acute or convalescent COVID-19. The CDR3 runs from the conserved cysteine through the conserved F or W. A D gene is named only where the DNA matches it firmly. Some rows mark clone size as missing; the rest say once, few, many or name a class of expanded clone.

V: TRBV19
J: TRBJ2-2
size: .
D: .
CDR3: CASSIITSGNTGELFF
DNA: TGTGCCAGTAGTATTATTACCTCCGGTAACACCGGGGAGCTGTTTTTT

V: TRBV9
J: TRBJ2-1
size: .
D: .
CDR3: CASSVAPSLAQGNNEQFF
DNA: TGTGCCAGCAGCGTAGCCCCTTCCCTCGCACAGGGAAACAATGAGCAGTTCTTC

V: TRBV6-6
J: TRBJ1-3
size: .
D: TRBD1
CDR3: CASSLGQAGNTIYF
DNA: TGTGCCAGCAGTTTGGGACAGGCTGGAAACACCATATATTTT

V: TRBV5-1
J: TRBJ2-3
size: .
D: TRBD2
CDR3: CASSLWGGGSTDTQYF
DNA: TGCGCCAGCAGCTTATGGGGCGGGGGATCCACAGATACGCAGTATTTT

V: TRBV28
J: TRBJ1-1
size: .
D: .
CDR3: CASTFRDRLNTEAFF
DNA: TGTGCCAGCACCTTCAGAGACAGGTTGAACACTGAAGCTTTCTTT

V: TRBV19
J: TRBJ1-4
size: .
D: TRBD1
CDR3: CASSPGPGQGHEKLFF
DNA: TGTGCCAGTAGCCCAGGTCCGGGACAGGGCCATGAAAAACTGTTTTTT

V: TRBV7-7
J: TRBJ2-1
size: .
D: TRBD2
CDR3: CASSSREPIFDEQFF
DNA: TGTGCTAGCAGCTCGCGGGAGCCGATTTTTGATGAGCAGTTCTTC

V: TRBV12-5
J: TRBJ1-3
size: .
D: .
CDR3: CASGLGDYSSDTIYF
DNA: TGTGCTAGTGGTTTGGGGGACTACTCGTCTGACACCATATATTTT

V: TRBV6-5
J: TRBJ1-2
size: .
D: TRBD1
CDR3: CASSRSDRLGGYTF
DNA: TGTGCCAGCAGCCGATCGGACAGGCTGGGTGGCTACACCTTC

V: TRBV28
J: TRBJ1-2
size: .
D: .
CDR3: CASSQGGVVLVGGYTF
DNA: TGTGCCAGCAGCCAAGGGGGGGTTGTTCTGGTCGGTGGCTACACCTTC

V: TRBV6-5
J: TRBJ1-6
size: .
D: .
CDR3: CASTETANSPLHF
DNA: TGTGCCAGCACGGAGACAGCAAATTCACCCCTCCACTTT

V: TRBV6-5
J: TRBJ1-4
size: .
D: .
CDR3: CAALAGVEKLFF
DNA: TGTGCCGCTCTGGCAGGCGTTGAAAAACTGTTTTTT

V: TRBV28
J: TRBJ1-2
size: .
D: .
CDR3: CASSTGVGNYGYTF
DNA: TGTGCCAGCAGCACGGGGGTAGGAAACTATGGCTACACCTTC

V: TRBV28
J: TRBJ1-6
size: .
D: TRBD1
CDR3: CASRTRQGASYNSPLHF
DNA: TGTGCCAGCAGAACTAGACAGGGGGCCTCCTATAATTCACCCCTCCACTTT

V: TRBV4-1
J: TRBJ2-5
size: .
D: .
CDR3: CASSQTFGGALETQYF
DNA: TGCGCCAGCAGCCAGACATTTGGGGGGGCTTTGGAGACCCAGTACTTC

V: TRBV7-3
J: TRBJ2-3
size: .
D: .
CDR3: CASSGDSGTDTQYF
DNA: TGTGCCAGCAGCGGGGACTCTGGCACAGATACGCAGTATTTT

V: TRBV25-1
J: TRBJ1-4
size: .
D: .
CDR3: CASGGAGSSAKLFF
DNA: TGTGCCAGCGGGGGGGCAGGCTCGTCGGCAAAACTGTTTTTT

V: TRBV5-6
J: TRBJ2-5
size: .
D: TRBD2
CDR3: CASSPPTSGPGAQYF
DNA: TGTGCCAGCAGCCCCCCGACTAGCGGCCCTGGGGCCCAGTACTTC

V: TRBV7-9
J: TRBJ1-1
size: .
D: .
CDR3: CASSLVEVGTEAFF
DNA: TGTGCCAGCAGCTTGGTTGAGGTTGGCACTGAAGCTTTCTTT

V: TRBV6-5
J: TRBJ1-5
size: .
D: TRBD1
CDR3: CASSYSGQGWPQHF
DNA: TGTGCCAGCAGTTACTCGGGACAGGGTTGGCCCCAGCATTTT

V: TRBV7-9
J: TRBJ1-2
size: .
D: .
CDR3: CASSLNGVANYGYTF
DNA: TGTGCCAGCAGCTTAAACGGAGTGGCTAACTATGGCTACACCTTC

V: TRBV15
J: TRBJ1-3
size: .
D: .
CDR3: CATSRENSGETSGNTIYF
DNA: TGTGCCACCAGCAGAGAAAATTCGGGGGAAACCTCTGGAAACACCATATATTTT

V: TRBV28
J: TRBJ1-2
size: .
D: .
CDR3: CASSPRLWGLTNYGYTF
DNA: TGTGCCAGCAGCCCTCGGTTGTGGGGCTTAACCAACTATGGCTACACCTTC

V: TRBV3-1/TRBV3-2
J: TRBJ1-5
size: .
D: .
CDR3: CASKDRPNSNQPQHF
DNA: TGTGCCAGCAAAGACAGGCCGAATAGCAATCAGCCCCAGCATTTT

V: TRBV3-1/TRBV3-2
J: TRBJ1-5
size: .
D: TRBD1
CDR3: CASSHSGGNQPQHF
DNA: TGTGCCAGCAGCCATTCAGGGGGGAATCAGCCCCAGCATTTT

V: TRBV4-2
J: TRBJ2-1
size: .
D: TRBD2
CDR3: CASSQASGRSVSGEQFF
DNA: TGTGCCAGCAGCCAAGCTAGCGGGAGGAGTGTTAGCGGTGAGCAGTTCTTC

V: TRBV2
J: TRBJ2-1
size: .
D: TRBD2
CDR3: CASSPLLAASSYNEQFF
DNA: TGTGCCAGCAGCCCCCTCCTAGCGGCAAGCTCCTACAATGAGCAGTTCTTC

V: TRBV2
J: TRBJ1-2
size: once
D: TRBD1
CDR3: CASRGEAGTVRGYTF
DNA: TGTGCCAGCAGAGGCGAAGCCGGGACAGTTCGTGGCTACACCTTC

V: TRBV27
J: TRBJ2-1
size: .
D: TRBD1
CDR3: CASSTGQGTYNEQFF
DNA: TGTGCCAGCAGTACCGGACAGGGAACCTACAATGAGCAGTTCTTC

V: TRBV27
J: TRBJ1-5
size: once
D: .
CDR3: CASSFRGDQPQHF
DNA: TGTGCCAGCAGTTTTCGGGGAGATCAGCCCCAGCATTTT

V: TRBV6-5
J: TRBJ2-7
size: few
D: TRBD2
CDR3: CASRRERAYEQYF
DNA: TGTGCCAGCAGGCGGGAGAGGGCCTACGAGCAGTACTTC

V: TRBV29-1
J: TRBJ2-7
size: .
D: TRBD1
CDR3: CSVGARGRLGYEQYF
DNA: TGCAGCGTTGGGGCCAGGGGGCGCCTTGGGTACGAGCAGTACTTC

V: TRBV5-1
J: TRBJ2-7
size: .
D: TRBD2
CDR3: CASSLELAGGGEQYF
DNA: TGCGCCAGCAGCTTGGAGCTAGCGGGAGGAGGCGAGCAGTACTTC

V: TRBV5-4
J: TRBJ2-7
size: once
D: TRBD2
CDR3: CASSLRRGAGVSYEQYF
DNA: TGTGCCAGCAGCTTGAGACGAGGAGCGGGAGTCTCCTACGAGCAGTACTTC

V: TRBV7-8
J: TRBJ2-1
size: .
D: .
CDR3: CASSLGALNEQFF
DNA: TGTGCCAGCAGCTTAGGGGCCCTCAATGAGCAGTTCTTC

V: TRBV9
J: TRBJ2-3
size: .
D: TRBD2
CDR3: CASSIAGRTDTQYF
DNA: TGTGCCAGCAGCATAGCGGGAAGGACCGATACGCAGTATTTT

V: TRBV6-2/TRBV6-3
J: TRBJ1-2
size: .
D: .
CDR3: CASSSSRGYTF
DNA: TGTGCCAGCAGTTCGAGTCGGGGCTACACCTTC